This T cell receptor beta chain was sequenced during a study of control samples from healthy donors and cancer patients. With 1 base clipped from V and 1 base from J, the junction kept 3 bases outside the gene matches. The CDR3 totals 16 residues. Germline V gene data show CDR1 as SGHRS and CDR2 as YFSETQ. The assay was immunoSEQ multiplex PCR, and TCRdb's table has in-frame clones only and misses some. Here the sample spans 100,000 or so clones, 70% to 80% being singletons. The sequence came from a woman in her 30s in good health. Sequencing was carried out using blood. The chain has TRBV5-1 and TRBJ2-7; the match to TRBD2 covers 12 bases. This chain's CDR3 is CASSLTLAGGSYEQYF. CDR3 DNA sequence: TGCGCCAGCAGCTTGACACTAGCGGGGGGTTCCTACGAGCAGTACTTC.